The 15 T cell receptor beta chains below were found in one sample sequenced in a study of shared clonotypes between healthy human individuals. Sequenced by immunoSEQ multiplex PCR; TCRdb stores in-frame clones only, minus some. Of 1.6 million or so clones listed, 98% were seen once; the top ten hold over 0.3%. Sequencing used naive CD4+ T cells sorted from blood. Subset in this sample: CD45RA+ positively selected. Source of these receptors: a man aged 30-40 years in good health.

The CDR3 protein is CASSPRLAGGPDEQFF. CDR3 DNA sequence: TGTGCCAGCTCACCCCGGCTAGCGGGAGGGCCCGATGAGCAGTTCTTC. The rearrangement joins TRBV18 to TRBJ2-1; 12 bases fit TRBD2. V lost 3 bases to trimming and J lost 8 bases; unmatched junction nucleotides: 8. The V gene's germline CDR1 is KGHSH and CDR2 LQKENI. The length of the CDR3 is 16 residues.

With respect to this clone: Other DNA sequences from this sample encode an identical CDR3 as well. The V and J genes are TRBV7-2 and TRBJ2-3, with TRBD2 matching over 7 bases. The CDR3 length is 15 residues. Germline CDR1 and CDR2: SGHTA and FQGNSA. V was clipped by 1 base and J by 1 base; unmatched bases: 2. In DNA, the CDR3 is TGTGCCAGCAGCTTAGTGGCGGGAGGCACAGATACGCAGTATTTT. Encoded protein: CASSLVAGGTDTQYF. Using reference TRBV7-2 and TRBJ2-3 for the parts outside the CDR3, the full variable domain is GAGVSQSPSNKVTEKGKDVELRCDPISGHTALYWYRQSLGQGLEFLIYFQGNSAPDKSGLPSDRFSAERTGGSVSTLTIQRTQQEDSAVYLCASSLVAGGTDTQYFGPGTRLTVL.

This clone was seen once. This chain connects TRBV27 to TRBJ2-1; tentatively, D is TRBD2 (6 bases). V was clipped by 3 bases and J by 10 bases, with 10 bases between them. Germline V CDR1 and CDR2: MNHEY, SMNVEV (reference sequence). The CDR3 has 12 residues. The CDR3: CASSFRRGEQFF. CDR3 coding DNA: TGTGCCAGCAGTTTCCGGCGGGGCGAGCAGTTCTTC.

This chain links TRBV4-1 with TRBJ1-4, with 11 bases identical to TRBD1. Germline CDR1 reads MGHRA; CDR2 reads YSYEKL. The CDR3 sequence is 15 residues long. Trimming took 2 bases from V and 8 from J; bases not matched to a gene: 4. This CDR3 is CASSQTGQGEEKLFF. In DNA form, the CDR3 reads TGCGCCAGCAGCCAAACGGGACAGGGGGAAGAAAAACTGTTTTTT.

This clone occurred once. V usage is TRBV10-3 and J usage is TRBJ1-2; maybe TRBD1 (5 bases). This CDR3 region has 13 residues. The V and J ends lost 7 bases and 5 bases respectively, with 14 bases between them. Looked up from germline, CDR1 is ENHRY and CDR2 is SYGVKD. The CDR3 region has the DNA TGTGCCATCAACGCCAGGGAAGGATATGGCTACACCTTC. It codes for CAINAREGYGYTF.

This clone was seen just once. This sequence joins TRBV10-1 and TRBJ2-7, with TRBD2 as a possible D gene (5 bases). The germline gives CDR1 WNHNN, CDR2 SYGVQD (reference sequence). This CDR3 comprises 13 residues. Trimming left V 3 bases short and J 6 bases short, with 12 bases between. As DNA, the CDR3 is TGCGCCAGCAGTGATCACGCCCGGGGCGAGCAGTACTTC. Residues: CASSDHARGEQYF.

Comments on this clone: The identical CDR3 is also encoded by other nucleotide sequences in the sample. The chain is built from TRBV2 and TRBJ2-1, with D hard to call. CDR1 SNHLY and CDR2 FYNNEI come from the germline V gene. V lost 1 base, J lost 1 base, and 2 bases lay in between. This CDR3 has 13 amino acids. The chain's CDR3 is CASSEDSYNEQFF. In DNA form, the CDR3 reads TGTGCCAGCAGTGAAGATTCCTACAATGAGCAGTTCTTC.

V gene TRBV6-6 combines with J gene TRBJ2-4; 11 bases match TRBD2. The germline CDR1 and CDR2 sequences are MNHNY and SVGAGI (reference sequence). This CDR3 is built from 16 residues. The V and J ends lost 7 bases and 2 bases, in that order; junction bases with no gene match: 7. The CDR3 loop is CASIPTSGNSKNIQYF. CDR3 nucleotides: TGTGCCAGCATCCCGACTAGCGGGAACTCCAAAAACATTCAGTACTTC.

This chain uses TRBV28 with TRBJ2-7; D is ambiguous. The CDR3 is 14 amino acids. Germline loops: CDR1 MDHEN, CDR2 SYDVKM. The V end lost 2 bases, the J end lost 3 bases, and 11 bases lay between the germline ends. The CDR3 bases are TGTGCCAGCAGTTTACCGGGTCTGGGCTACGAGCAGTACTTC. As protein: CASSLPGLGYEQYF.

This chain links TRBV5-6 with TRBJ2-2; D gene unclear. The CDR3 spans 15 residues. CDR1 is SGHDT and CDR2 is YYEEEE in the germline V gene. The V gene lost 0 bases and the J gene lost 4 bases, with 10 bases spanning the gap. In DNA form, the CDR3 reads TGTGCCAGCAGCTTGGAAGGGCCAGGCACCGGGGAGCTGTTTTTT. Translated, it gives CASSLEGPGTGELFF.

A word on this clone: Other nucleotide sequences from this sample produce the same CDR3. The CDR3 sequence: CASSVGGTGELFF. CDR3 DNA sequence: TGTGCCAGCAGCGTAGGAGGGACCGGGGAGCTGTTTTTT. The chain combines TRBV9 with TRBJ2-2; a possible D gene is TRBD2 (5 bases). Germline V CDR1 and CDR2: SGDLS, YYNGEE. This CDR3 is 13 amino acids long. V shed 0 bases and J shed 5 bases, with 5 bases lying between them.

This chain connects TRBV18 to TRBJ2-5; 8 bases map to TRBD1. Germline assignment: CDR1 KGHSH and CDR2 LQKENI. The CDR3 consists of 15 residues. V dropped 4 bases and J dropped 4; count of bases not matched to a gene: 8. This chain's CDR3 is CASSQTQGAGETQYF. CDR3 sequence (DNA): TGTGCCAGCTCACAAACCCAGGGGGCGGGAGAGACCCAGTACTTC.

This rearrangement joins TRBV27 to TRBJ2-7, with 9 bases fitting TRBD1. Germline lookup yields CDR1 MNHEY and CDR2 SMNVEV (reference sequence). This CDR3 has 15 amino acids. With V trimmed by 7 bases and J by 1 base, 8 bases remained unmatched. The CDR3 DNA sequence: TGTGCCAGCAAATACTCCGGGACAGGGTCCTACGAGCAGTACTTC. Its translation: CASKYSGTGSYEQYF.

This sequence joins TRBV5-1 and TRBJ2-1, with 10 bases that match TRBD2. The V gene's germline CDR1 is SGHRS and CDR2 YFSETQ. CDR3 length: 16 residues. Germline trimming cut 0 bases from V and 2 bases from J; bases unmatched to any gene: 2. This CDR3 reads CASSLGGLAPYNEQFF. For the CDR3, the DNA is TGCGCCAGCAGCTTGGGGGGACTAGCGCCCTACAATGAGCAGTTCTTC.

The chain links TRBV9 to TRBJ2-7, with 10 bases that match TRBD2. The V and J ends lost 2 bases and 2 bases, in that order; junction bases with no gene match: 4. CDR1 is SGDLS and CDR2 is YYNGEE in the germline V gene. There are 15 residues in the CDR3. CDR3 sequence: CASSVGTSDAYEQYF. For the CDR3, the DNA is TGTGCCAGCAGCGTCGGGACTAGCGACGCCTACGAGCAGTACTTC.